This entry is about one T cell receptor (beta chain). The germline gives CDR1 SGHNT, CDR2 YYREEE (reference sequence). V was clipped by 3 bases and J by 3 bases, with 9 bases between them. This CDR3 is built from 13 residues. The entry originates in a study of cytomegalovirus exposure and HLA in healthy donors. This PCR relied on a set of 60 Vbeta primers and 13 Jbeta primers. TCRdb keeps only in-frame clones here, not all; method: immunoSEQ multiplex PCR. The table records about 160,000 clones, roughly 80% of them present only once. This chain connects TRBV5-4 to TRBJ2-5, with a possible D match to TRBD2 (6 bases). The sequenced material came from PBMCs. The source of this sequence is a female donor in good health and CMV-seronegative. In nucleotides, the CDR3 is TGTGCCAGCAGCTACGGCGGGGAAGAGACCCAGTACTTC. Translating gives CASSYGGEETQYF.